The rows below give T cell receptor beta chains drawn from one sample of a study of T cell responses to AZD1222 COVID-19 vaccine. Using immunoSEQ multiplex PCR, the repertoire was profiled, and TCRdb retains in-frame clones only, with some absent. The table has about 160,000 clones, roughly nine tenths seen once. This sample comprised peripheral blood, obtained 28 days after the second AZD1222 dose. All receptors derive from an adult who received the AZD1222 COVID-19 vaccine. Each CDR3 is given without its conserved first and last residue. The D gene is left open where the match is weak.

v_gene	j_gene	d_gene	CDR3aa
TRBV4-1	TRBJ2-1	TRBD2	ASSQEGGASGTYNEQF
TRBV10-3	TRBJ2-7	-	AISESVLTGRTYEQY
TRBV5-4	TRBJ2-7	TRBD1	ASSWDRAATYEQY
TRBV5-1	TRBJ2-2	-	ASSLQNTGELF
TRBV11-3	TRBJ2-7	TRBD1	ASSLGQVTYEQY
TRBV24-1	TRBJ2-2	-	ATTKGANTGELF
TRBV2	TRBJ2-7	-	ASSEWVYEQY
TRBV28	TRBJ2-1	-	ASSSHNNEQF
TRBV21-1	TRBJ2-3	-	ASVPNPGTSGILYSEITDTQY
TRBV4-3	TRBJ1-5	-	ASSQAVNQPQH
TRBV20-1	TRBJ2-7	-	SASRLVSLNEQY
TRBV7-9	TRBJ2-7	-	ASSAPTGGSSYEQY
TRBV30	TRBJ1-1	-	ASIPGPENTEAF
TRBV28	TRBJ1-2	-	ASSRVSYGYT
TRBV5-1	TRBJ2-1	-	ASSLVVGGYNEQF
TRBV28	TRBJ2-7	-	ASSFRGRLYEQY
TRBV9	TRBJ1-2	TRBD1	ASSGQGHGYT
TRBV11-2	TRBJ1-2	-	ASSGMGVGYT
TRBV10-3	TRBJ1-2	-	AIRGGGANYGYT
TRBV30	TRBJ2-7	-	AGTLGSTYEQY
TRBV6-1	TRBJ2-7	-	ASSETDWYEQY
TRBV15	TRBJ2-7	TRBD1	ATSARQGGEQY
TRBV2	TRBJ2-7	-	ASTRQTKYEEQY
TRBV3-1/TRBV3-2	TRBJ2-2	TRBD2	ASPPGLAGGTYTGELF
TRBV5-8	TRBJ2-3	-	ASSSTPTTDTQY
TRBV10-3	TRBJ2-7	TRBD2	AISHPPSGMYEQY
TRBV7-2	TRBJ2-7	-	ASSSITRRSYEQY
TRBV5-1	TRBJ2-5	TRBD1	ASSFDRVETQY
TRBV5-1	TRBJ1-4	-	ASSMGSTEKLF
TRBV21-1	TRBJ2-1	-	ASRAGQLYNEQF
TRBV6-5	TRBJ1-2	TRBD1	ASTPGGSGYT
TRBV19	TRBJ2-7	TRBD2	ASSIASGTVEQY
TRBV6-5	TRBJ2-3	TRBD2	ASSYGTTYTDTQY
TRBV19	TRBJ1-5	-	ASSLEGARNQPQH
TRBV7-9	TRBJ1-1	-	ASSFVGMNTEAF
TRBV19	TRBJ2-2	TRBD1	ATSDPGQGTGELF
TRBV4-1	TRBJ1-5	TRBD1	ASSQGMTGTGAGQPQH
TRBV9	TRBJ2-5	-	ASSVGGAQETQY
TRBV24-1	TRBJ1-2	-	ATSDSGLDYGYT
TRBV27	TRBJ1-2	TRBD1	ASSFGTGTNYGYT
TRBV7-9	TRBJ1-6	TRBD1	ASSPAGQGQPNSPLH